This T cell receptor beta chain was obtained from a study of shared clonotypes between healthy human individuals (dated by TCRdb to about 2020). About the study as a whole: Three men and a couple of women, aged 18 to 49 years, made up the cohort. Per donor, three plates each were used for CD4 naive and CD4 memory, two for CD8 naive, and one for CD8 memory. To estimate repertoire size and how much clonotype sharing occurs between individuals, the study deeply sequenced the blood TCR repertoires of several healthy adults. Libraries were prepared and TCR repertoires were sequenced by different laboratories using diverse techniques, in order to increase sequencing depth and limit assay-specific biases. Per donor, leukapheresis produced somewhere between about 0.9 and 9.5 billion PBMCs. Paper-wide results and their limitations: Pairwise subsampling led to the expectation that sequencing depth would affect the degree of clonotype sharing among donors. Estimated clonotype richness was generally larger for naive than for memory subsets. Compared with non-shared clonotypes, clonotypes shared by all four sorted-subset donors had higher generation probabilities. Sharing across a few donors was observed for approximately 5% of naive CD4, about 4% of naive CD8, around 2.5% of memory CD4, and around 0.44% of memory CD8 clonotypes. Because the study included only a small number of donors, the genetic and exposure-history diversity represented was limited. Rarefaction of sorted-subset datasets indicated incomplete sequencing despite the large sequencing depth. Only blood was sampled, and tissue TCR repertoires likely differ from those in blood.

Donors were healthy HIV-negative adults with no recently reported acute infections or vaccinations. Only Caucasian adults living in Nashville, Tennessee, USA were represented among the donors. CD4+ T cells were enriched by magnetic negative selection; naive cells were then positively selected on CD45RA, and the negative fraction formed the memory subset. Blood was collected by leukapheresis, and PBMCs were isolated by Ficoll-Histopaque density gradient centrifugation and then cryopreserved in liquid nitrogen vapor phase. Analytical flow cytometry was used to check the purity and quantity of every magnetically sorted T cell population. Genomic DNA was isolated from each sorted fraction and quantified by UV absorbance on a Nanodrop 2000c. Using the deep immunoSEQ assay, multiplex PCR amplified TCR CDR3 regions from genomic DNA. Genomic DNA extracted from each cell subset was distributed evenly over all wells of several immunoSEQ 96-well plates, and each plate served as one replicate. For sorted subsets, each replicate PCR was loaded with approximately 190 ng genomic DNA, equivalent to 32,000 or so T cell genomes. Purified libraries were quantified with a Qubit 3.0 fluorometer, sized on a Bioanalyzer 2100, and re-quantified with the KAPA Library Quantification kit. Every immunoSEQ 96-well plate was sequenced on a dedicated single-read 150-cycle Illumina NextSeq 550 flow cell. Regarding the original processing steps: Because the immunoSEQ output included only junctional sequences and no quality scores, the filtering could not be the same as the filtering used for full-length reads. Sequences were annotated with PyIR, a Python wrapper for IgBLAST v1.9, and V/J genes and CDR3 were assigned using IMGT germline references. Reads with weak V/J assignments (E-value above 1e-6), missing CDR3, stop codons, out-of-frame junctions, or ambiguous translated residues were removed. V3J clonotypes were defined as sequences sharing an identical inferred V gene, J gene, and CDR3 amino acid sequence. Percentage overlap between repertoires was calculated by dividing the number of shared unique clonotypes by the size of the smaller repertoire. Three approaches were used to assess repertoire richness: RTK rarefaction, the Chao1 estimator, and Recon v2.1 estimates of unobserved clonotypes. Generation probabilities for all TCRbeta clonotypes obtained by the gDNA method from a few donors were computed using OLGA. TCRdb obtained this table from immuneACCESS and retained in-frame rearrangements with V and J assigned. These tables miss some clones; where compared with another copy, unresolved V genes account for less than half of the shortfall, and the remainder is unexplained. Clone size and V and J calls were adopted from that table, with D and trimming inferred from the DNA. The sample contains around 600,000 clones, more than 95% of them found a single time. The biggest ten clones account for about 0.06% of the sample.

CDR3 length: 16 amino acids, cysteine to phenylalanine. Left in the record is the CDR3 DNA by itself, 48 bases read in frame from the first base. Unmatched junction bases come to 10, with V trimmed by 6 bases and J by 4 bases. From the germline V gene, CDR1 is MDHEN and CDR2 is SYDVKM. As for this clone: Its antigen specificity is not known. No qualities accompany the bases; no much larger clone lies one base away.

This receptor chain uses TRBV28 and TRBJ1-3, and TRBD1 matches 9 of the central bases. The TCR originated in a woman in her twenties or thirties in good health. Sample: naive CD4+ T cells sorted from blood. This sample's cell subset or site label indicates: CD45RA+ positively selected. The DNA is TGTGCCAGCAGGACCTCCGGGACAGGGAAGGGAAACACCATATATTTT. Translated, this gives CASRTSGTGKGNTIYF.